This is a list of T cell receptor beta chains from one sample in a study of blood T cell repertoires in COVID-19. Profiling relied on immunoSEQ multiplex PCR, and the TCRdb table lists in-frame clones only, not all of them. The sample yields hundreds of thousands of clones, about 87% seen once. Sequencing input: peripheral blood. The receptors shown here come from a woman under 30 with acute or convalescent COVID-19. Each CDR3 is given with its conserved first and last residue. Fields, in order: clone size, V gene, D gene, J gene, CDR3 DNA, CDR3 protein. D genes are given only for firm matches. Only some rows state a clone size, as once, few, many or a class for expanded clones.

clone size: NA
V gene: TRBV9
D gene: TRBD2
J gene: TRBJ2-2
CDR3 DNA: TGTGCCAGCAGCGGGCCCCTAGCGGGGGGGCCCCCCGGGGAGCTGTTTTTT
CDR3 protein: CASSGPLAGGPPGELFF

clone size: NA
V gene: TRBV5-6
D gene: NA
J gene: TRBJ2-7
CDR3 DNA: TGTGCCAGCAGCGCGGGGTCCAGGAGGCGGGGGCAGTACTTC
CDR3 protein: CASSAGSRRRGQYF

clone size: NA
V gene: TRBV5-4
D gene: TRBD1
J gene: TRBJ1-2
CDR3 DNA: TGTGCCAGCAGCTCATGGACAGGGGATCTCGGCACCTTC
CDR3 protein: CASSSWTGDLGTF

clone size: NA
V gene: TRBV6-5
D gene: TRBD1
J gene: TRBJ1-2
CDR3 DNA: TGTGCCAGCAGTTACTCTGGACAGGGGGCCGGCTACACCTTC
CDR3 protein: CASSYSGQGAGYTF

clone size: NA
V gene: TRBV7-7
D gene: TRBD1
J gene: TRBJ1-4
CDR3 DNA: TGTGCCAGCAGCTTGCACAGGGGCCCGAACCCAACTAATGAAAAACTGTTTTTT
CDR3 protein: CASSLHRGPNPTNEKLFF

clone size: NA
V gene: TRBV28
D gene: NA
J gene: TRBJ1-2
CDR3 DNA: TGTGCCAGCAGCCCCCTGGGGGGGTATGGCTACACCTTC
CDR3 protein: CASSPLGGYGYTF

clone size: NA
V gene: TRBV3-1/TRBV3-2
D gene: NA
J gene: TRBJ2-1
CDR3 DNA: TGTGCCAGCAGCTCCGGGGAGCATCTGAGTGAGCAGTTCTTC
CDR3 protein: CASSSGEHLSEQFF

clone size: NA
V gene: TRBV9
D gene: NA
J gene: TRBJ1-1
CDR3 DNA: TGTGCCAGCAGCGTAAGGCAGGGGAACGTAGGGACTGAAGCTTTCTTT
CDR3 protein: CASSVRQGNVGTEAFF

clone size: NA
V gene: TRBV6-2/TRBV6-3
D gene: NA
J gene: TRBJ2-7
CDR3 DNA: TGTGCCAGCAGTTACTCGATTGGCGGGTACTACGAGCAGTACTTC
CDR3 protein: CASSYSIGGYYEQYF

clone size: NA
V gene: TRBV7-9
D gene: NA
J gene: TRBJ2-7
CDR3 DNA: TGTGCCAGCAGCAGCACAATGACGACGAGTGGGGCCGGTATTACCTACGAGCAGTACTTC
CDR3 protein: CASSSTMTTSGAGITYEQYF

clone size: NA
V gene: TRBV12-3/TRBV12-4
D gene: TRBD1
J gene: TRBJ1-2
CDR3 DNA: TGTGCCAGCGCAGGGGGCTATGGCTACACCTTC
CDR3 protein: CASAGGYGYTF

clone size: once
V gene: TRBV14
D gene: NA
J gene: TRBJ2-1
CDR3 DNA: TGTGCCAGCAGCCAATCCTCGGGGACCTACAATGAGCAGTTCTTC
CDR3 protein: CASSQSSGTYNEQFF

clone size: NA
V gene: TRBV29-1
D gene: TRBD1
J gene: TRBJ1-2
CDR3 DNA: TGCAGCGTTGCCGGACAGGCTACTAACTATGGCTACACCTTC
CDR3 protein: CSVAGQATNYGYTF

clone size: once
V gene: TRBV10-3
D gene: NA
J gene: TRBJ1-1
CDR3 DNA: TGTGCCATCAGTGGGACCGGGAGCGCTGAAGCTTTCTTT
CDR3 protein: CAISGTGSAEAFF

clone size: NA
V gene: TRBV7-2
D gene: NA
J gene: TRBJ1-1
CDR3 DNA: TGTGCCAGCAGCTTAGGCCCAGGGCTGAACACTGAAGCTTTCTTT
CDR3 protein: CASSLGPGLNTEAFF

clone size: NA
V gene: TRBV7-9
D gene: TRBD1
J gene: TRBJ1-3
CDR3 DNA: TGTGCCAGCAGCCACCGGGGACAGGTCCGGGGTGGAAACACCATATATTTT
CDR3 protein: CASSHRGQVRGGNTIYF

clone size: NA
V gene: TRBV6-5
D gene: NA
J gene: TRBJ1-1
CDR3 DNA: TGTGCCAGCAGTTTGGGGGTACAGGGCCCGAACACTGAAGCTTTCTTT
CDR3 protein: CASSLGVQGPNTEAFF

clone size: NA
V gene: TRBV7-9
D gene: TRBD2
J gene: TRBJ2-7
CDR3 DNA: TGTGCCAGCAGCTCGGGACTAGCGGCCCCCTACGAGCAGTACTTC
CDR3 protein: CASSSGLAAPYEQYF

clone size: NA
V gene: TRBV7-9
D gene: TRBD1
J gene: TRBJ2-2
CDR3 DNA: TGTGCCAGCAGCCCGGGACAGGGGCCCACCGGGGAGCTGTTTTTT
CDR3 protein: CASSPGQGPTGELFF

clone size: few
V gene: TRBV3-1/TRBV3-2
D gene: NA
J gene: TRBJ1-1
CDR3 DNA: TGTGCCAGCAGCCAAGATCTTCCGAGGACTGAAGCTTTCTTT
CDR3 protein: CASSQDLPRTEAFF

clone size: NA
V gene: TRBV4-3
D gene: NA
J gene: TRBJ1-6
CDR3 DNA: TGCGCCAGCAGCCAAACGACTCAAGGGGGTTCACCCCTCCACTTT
CDR3 protein: CASSQTTQGGSPLHF

clone size: once
V gene: TRBV5-6
D gene: TRBD2
J gene: TRBJ2-5
CDR3 DNA: TGTGCCAGCAGCTTCCCCAGCGGGGGGGATCGAGAGACCCAGTACTTC
CDR3 protein: CASSFPSGGDRETQYF

clone size: NA
V gene: TRBV10-3
D gene: TRBD2
J gene: TRBJ2-7
CDR3 DNA: TGTGCCATCAGTGGGGGGGAGGGACCTCAACCCCCCTCCTACGAGCAGTACTTC
CDR3 protein: CAISGGEGPQPPSYEQYF

clone size: NA
V gene: TRBV7-2
D gene: NA
J gene: TRBJ1-5
CDR3 DNA: TGTGCCAGCAGCCCCAGTGGCATTCAGCCCCAGCATTTT
CDR3 protein: CASSPSGIQPQHF

clone size: once
V gene: TRBV27
D gene: NA
J gene: TRBJ1-2
CDR3 DNA: TGTGCCAGCAGTTTATATGTAGGGGTCGGCTACACCTTC
CDR3 protein: CASSLYVGVGYTF

clone size: NA
V gene: TRBV6-1
D gene: NA
J gene: TRBJ1-5
CDR3 DNA: TGTGCCAGCAGTGATACAGCAGGGACAAGCCAGCCCCAGCATTTT
CDR3 protein: CASSDTAGTSQPQHF

clone size: once
V gene: TRBV5-1
D gene: NA
J gene: TRBJ2-3
CDR3 DNA: TGCGCCAGCAGCTTGGAATATTATACGCAGTATTTT
CDR3 protein: CASSLEYYTQYF

clone size: NA
V gene: TRBV12-3/TRBV12-4
D gene: TRBD1
J gene: TRBJ1-2
CDR3 DNA: TGTGCCAGCGGGGCGGGACAGGGCTATGGCTACACCTTC
CDR3 protein: CASGAGQGYGYTF

clone size: NA
V gene: TRBV19
D gene: NA
J gene: TRBJ2-7
CDR3 DNA: TGTGCCAGTAGTATAGGATCCAGGGACGAGCAGTACTTC
CDR3 protein: CASSIGSRDEQYF

clone size: NA
V gene: TRBV7-3
D gene: NA
J gene: TRBJ2-2
CDR3 DNA: TGTGCCAGCAGCTCCGGGACTCCCACCGGGGAGCTGTTTTTT
CDR3 protein: CASSSGTPTGELFF

clone size: NA
V gene: TRBV4-3
D gene: NA
J gene: TRBJ1-6
CDR3 DNA: TGCGCCAGCAGCCAAGAGCATTATAAGAGCCCAAAACCCCTCCACTTT
CDR3 protein: CASSQEHYKSPKPLHF

clone size: NA
V gene: TRBV5-1
D gene: NA
J gene: TRBJ1-2
CDR3 DNA: TGCGCCAGCAGCCCGGGAGACAATATTAACTATGGCTACACCTTC
CDR3 protein: CASSPGDNINYGYTF

clone size: NA
V gene: TRBV27
D gene: TRBD1
J gene: TRBJ1-1
CDR3 DNA: TGTGCCAGCAGTTTAGTGGGGACAGGGGGCCCTGAAGCTTTCTTT
CDR3 protein: CASSLVGTGGPEAFF

clone size: NA
V gene: TRBV2
D gene: NA
J gene: TRBJ2-1
CDR3 DNA: TGTGCCAGCAGTGGACTCAGCTCCTACAATGAGCAGTTCTTC
CDR3 protein: CASSGLSSYNEQFF

clone size: NA
V gene: TRBV28
D gene: TRBD1
J gene: TRBJ1-2
CDR3 DNA: TGTGCCAGCAGTCCCCCTGGGACAGGGAACGGCTACACCTTC
CDR3 protein: CASSPPGTGNGYTF

clone size: NA
V gene: TRBV27
D gene: NA
J gene: TRBJ2-7
CDR3 DNA: TGTGCCAGCAGTGCCGGGACAACAATTCGGGACGAGCAGTACTTC
CDR3 protein: CASSAGTTIRDEQYF

clone size: NA
V gene: TRBV6-5
D gene: TRBD1
J gene: TRBJ1-2
CDR3 DNA: TGTGCCAGCCGACCGGGACAGGGGGTAAATGGCTACACCTTC
CDR3 protein: CASRPGQGVNGYTF

clone size: NA
V gene: TRBV30
D gene: NA
J gene: TRBJ1-1
CDR3 DNA: TGTGCCTGGCGTGAGCGGCGGAACACTGAAGCTTTCTTT
CDR3 protein: CAWRERRNTEAFF

clone size: NA
V gene: TRBV6-2/TRBV6-3
D gene: TRBD1
J gene: TRBJ2-7
CDR3 DNA: TGTGCCAGCAGTTACGACAGGGCTGTTTGGGAGCAGTACTTC
CDR3 protein: CASSYDRAVWEQYF

clone size: NA
V gene: TRBV19
D gene: NA
J gene: TRBJ2-5
CDR3 DNA: TGTGCCAGTAGTAGAGGGGGGTGGGACAGACAAGAGACCCAGTACTTC
CDR3 protein: CASSRGGWDRQETQYF

clone size: NA
V gene: TRBV3-1/TRBV3-2
D gene: TRBD1
J gene: TRBJ1-1
CDR3 DNA: TGTGCCAGCCGGACGAACAGGGGGAACACTGAAGCTTTCTTT
CDR3 protein: CASRTNRGNTEAFF

clone size: NA
V gene: TRBV4-1
D gene: NA
J gene: TRBJ1-6
CDR3 DNA: TGCGCCAGCAGCGACACGTTGGGGGGAGCGAATTCACCCCTCCACTTT
CDR3 protein: CASSDTLGGANSPLHF

clone size: NA
V gene: TRBV10-1
D gene: TRBD1
J gene: TRBJ1-1
CDR3 DNA: TGCGCCAGCAGACTGGACAGGGGGCGTATGAACACTGAAGCTTTCTTT
CDR3 protein: CASRLDRGRMNTEAFF

clone size: NA
V gene: TRBV5-6
D gene: NA
J gene: TRBJ1-1
CDR3 DNA: TGTGCCAGCAGCCAGAGACAGTTATCCCAGGGGAACACTGAAGCTTTCTTT
CDR3 protein: CASSQRQLSQGNTEAFF

clone size: NA
V gene: TRBV6-5
D gene: NA
J gene: TRBJ1-1
CDR3 DNA: TGTGCCAGCAAGCCGGGATACACTGAAGCTTTCTTT
CDR3 protein: CASKPGYTEAFF

clone size: NA
V gene: TRBV9
D gene: TRBD1
J gene: TRBJ1-1
CDR3 DNA: TGTGCCGGCAGCGGCCGACAGGGTCGAACTGAAGCTTTCTTT
CDR3 protein: CAGSGRQGRTEAFF

clone size: NA
V gene: TRBV7-2
D gene: NA
J gene: TRBJ1-2
CDR3 DNA: TGTGCCAGCAGTGTTCGTCAGGGTGCTAACTATGGCTACACCTTC
CDR3 protein: CASSVRQGANYGYTF

clone size: NA
V gene: TRBV7-8
D gene: NA
J gene: TRBJ1-6
CDR3 DNA: TGTGCCAGCAGCCCCAGGGGCCCAAGGTCACCCCTCCACTTT
CDR3 protein: CASSPRGPRSPLHF

clone size: NA
V gene: TRBV7-9
D gene: NA
J gene: TRBJ1-4
CDR3 DNA: TGTGCCAGCAGCTTATTCATCGGCGGGACAACTAATGAAAAACTGTTTTTT
CDR3 protein: CASSLFIGGTTNEKLFF

clone size: NA
V gene: TRBV11-2
D gene: TRBD2
J gene: TRBJ2-4
CDR3 DNA: TGTGCCAGCAGCGCGGAGAGGGGAGGGCCGGCCAAAAACATTCAGTACTTC
CDR3 protein: CASSAERGGPAKNIQYF

clone size: NA
V gene: TRBV3-1/TRBV3-2
D gene: TRBD1
J gene: TRBJ1-2
CDR3 DNA: TGTGCCAGCAGCCAGGACAGGGTTTCGGGCTACACCTTC
CDR3 protein: CASSQDRVSGYTF

clone size: NA
V gene: TRBV12-3/TRBV12-4
D gene: NA
J gene: TRBJ1-6
CDR3 DNA: TGTGCCAGCGGGGCGGGGGGCAATTCACCCCTCCACTTT
CDR3 protein: CASGAGGNSPLHF

clone size: NA
V gene: TRBV7-9
D gene: NA
J gene: TRBJ1-6
CDR3 DNA: TGTGCCAGCAGCTTAACAGGGTTAAGTAATTCACCCCTCCACTTT
CDR3 protein: CASSLTGLSNSPLHF

clone size: NA
V gene: TRBV2
D gene: NA
J gene: TRBJ1-2
CDR3 DNA: TGTGCCAGCAGTGGGCGGGGGAGGGACGACTATGGCTACACCTTC
CDR3 protein: CASSGRGRDDYGYTF